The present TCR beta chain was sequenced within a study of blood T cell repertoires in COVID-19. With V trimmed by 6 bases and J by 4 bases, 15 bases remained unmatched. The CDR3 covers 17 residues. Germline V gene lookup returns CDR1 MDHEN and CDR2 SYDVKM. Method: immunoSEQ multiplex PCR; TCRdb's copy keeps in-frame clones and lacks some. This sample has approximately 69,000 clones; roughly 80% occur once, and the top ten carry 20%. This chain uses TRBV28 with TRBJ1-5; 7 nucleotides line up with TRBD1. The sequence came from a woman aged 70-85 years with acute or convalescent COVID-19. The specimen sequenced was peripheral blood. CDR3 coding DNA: TGTGCCAGCAGCCCCCTGACAGGGTACAGTAGGAATCAGCCCCAGCATTTT. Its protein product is CASSPLTGYSRNQPQHF.